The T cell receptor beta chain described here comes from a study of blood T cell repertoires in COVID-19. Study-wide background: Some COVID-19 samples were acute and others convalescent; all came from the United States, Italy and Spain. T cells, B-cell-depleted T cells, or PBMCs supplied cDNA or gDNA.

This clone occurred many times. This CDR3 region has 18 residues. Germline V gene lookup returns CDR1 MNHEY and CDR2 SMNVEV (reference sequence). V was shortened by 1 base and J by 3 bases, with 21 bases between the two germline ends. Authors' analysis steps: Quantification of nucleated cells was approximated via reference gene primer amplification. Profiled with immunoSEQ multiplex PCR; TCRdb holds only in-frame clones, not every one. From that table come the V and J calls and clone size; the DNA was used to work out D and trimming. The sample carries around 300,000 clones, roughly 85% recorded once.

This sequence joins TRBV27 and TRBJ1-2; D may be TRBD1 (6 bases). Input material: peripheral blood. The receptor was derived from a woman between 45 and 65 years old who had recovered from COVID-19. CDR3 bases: TGTGCCAGCAGTTTATATGCATGGGGGGGCGGAAGGGACTATGGCTACACCTTC. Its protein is CASSLYAWGGGRDYGYTF.